This record looks at one T cell receptor (beta chain) sequence and its context. Its antigen is not identified. One end of the junction fails to match germline, which may point to a read error. CDR3 length: 14 amino acids. The germline gives CDR1 SGDLS, CDR2 YYNGEE. This entry comes from a study of blood T cells in healthy people across ages. Findings of the study overall: With unsorted PBMCs, a conclusive comparison of naive versus antigen-experienced cells was not possible.

The use of a sample-barcoded 5' primer and a J-beta primer mix characterized a second PCR of roughly 7 to 11 cycles. TCRdb independently ran MiXCR on the 5' RACE reads; one entry per CDR3 protein. The profile covers hundreds of thousands of distinct CDR3 sequences, with 25% to 30% appearing a single time and 29% taken by the ten largest. Sequences were obtained from blood. The receptor was derived from a woman in her 70s in good health. The rearrangement uses TRBV9 and TRBJ1-1, with D maybe TRBD1 (6 bases). The CDR3 sequence: CASTLGTMKTEAFF. DNA for the CDR3: TGTGCCAGCACCCTCGGGACAATGAAGACTGAAGCTTTCTTT.